The 10 T cell receptor beta chains below come from one sample, sequenced in a study of blood T cell repertoires in COVID-19. The repertoire was sequenced with immunoSEQ multiplex PCR; TCRdb's copy has only in-frame clones and lacks some. The table shows about 250,000 clones, with about 85% occurring only once. Source material: peripheral blood. These receptors all come from a man between 18 and 35 years old with active or convalescent COVID-19.

This chain connects TRBV9 to TRBJ2-5, with D tentatively TRBD2 (6 bases). The CDR3 totals 17 residues. The V gene's germline CDR1 is SGDLS and CDR2 YYNGEE. Trimming removed 2 bases at V and 2 bases at J, with 19 bases between. The CDR3 loop reads CASSVQIGAGLQETQYF. DNA of the CDR3: TGTGCCAGCAGCGTTCAGATAGGAGCGGGTTTACAAGAGACCCAGTACTTC.

The V and J genes are TRBV6-1 and TRBJ2-7; a possible D gene is TRBD2 (5 bases). CDR3 size: 13 residues. Germline V CDR1 and CDR2: MNHNS, SASEGT. V lost 2 bases, J lost 3 bases, and 8 bases lay in between. The CDR3 coding sequence is TGTGCCAGCAGTGAACAGACTATCTACGAGCAGTACTTC. It specifies CASSEQTIYEQYF.

The CDR3 DNA is TGTGCCAGCAGTTACCCTGGCGGGAGACGAGATACGCAGTATTTT. Protein: CASSYPGGRRDTQYF. The genes are TRBV6-2 or TRBV6-3 and TRBJ2-3, with 7 bases fitting TRBD2. The ends lost 2 bases at V and 5 bases at J; junction bases unmatched: 7. The germline V gene encodes CDR1 MNHEY and CDR2 SVGEGT. CDR3 length: 15 amino acids.

This clone was recorded once. This sequence joins TRBV3-1 (or the pseudogene TRBV3-2) and TRBJ1-2; D ambiguous. Germline CDR1 LGHDT, CDR2 YNNKEL (reference sequence). The CDR3 is 15 residues long. V shed 0 bases and J shed 7 bases, with 15 bases lying between them. CDR3 nucleotide sequence: TGTGCCAGCAGCCAAGACCTCGGCGGCGGGAGTGGCTACACCTTC. Translation: CASSQDLGGGSGYTF.

V usage is TRBV5-1 and J usage is TRBJ2-7, with D possibly TRBD1 on 5 matching bases. CDR1 and CDR2 (germline): SGHRS, YFSETQ. The CDR3 has 14 residues. Trimming removed 0 bases at V and 4 bases at J, with 11 bases between. The CDR3 DNA reads TGCGCCAGCAGCTTGGTAACAGGAGAGTACGAGCAGTACTTC. This translates into CASSLVTGEYEQYF.

J is TRBJ1-1 and V is TRBV5-6, with unresolved D. This CDR3 has 13 residues. Between the trimmed V and J ends, which lost 0 bases and 8 bases, there was a span of 11 bases. Per the germline V gene, CDR1 is SGHDT and CDR2 is YYEEEE. The CDR3 here is CASSLGSPSEAFF. The DNA for the CDR3 is TGTGCCAGCAGCTTGGGTAGTCCATCAGAAGCTTTCTTT.

The CDR3, as DNA: TGTGCCAGCAGCGACCGGTTTGGAAACACCATATATTTT. This gives the protein CASSDRFGNTIYF. This chain connects TRBV9 to TRBJ1-3; D remains unclear. V lost 3 bases, J lost 3 bases, and 7 bases lay in between. The CDR3 extends over 13 amino acids. Germline V gene data show CDR1 as SGDLS and CDR2 as YYNGEE.

The chain carries TRBV30 and TRBJ1-5; possible D gene TRBD1, 6 bases. Germline V gene sequence: CDR1 GTSNPN, CDR2 SVGIG (reference sequence). V was clipped by 3 bases and J by 4 bases, with 13 bases between them. The CDR3 has 14 amino acids. CDR3 sequence (DNA): TGTGCCTGGAGGCAAGGGGGTTCTAATCAGCCCCAGCATTTT. Amino acid sequence: CAWRQGGSNQPQHF.

The chain employs TRBV5-4 and TRBJ1-5; D might be TRBD1 (6 bases). The CDR3 length is 17 residues. V gave up 4 bases and J gave up 0 bases, with 17 bases separating them. Germline V gives CDR1 SGHNT, CDR2 YYREEE (reference sequence). CDR3 sequence reads: CASSPARWTASNQPQHF. The CDR3 DNA reads as TGTGCCAGCAGCCCGGCCCGGTGGACAGCTAGCAATCAGCCCCAGCATTTT. Full variable domain (outside the CDR3, taken from reference TRBV5-4 and TRBJ1-5): ETGVTQSPTHLIKTRGQQVTLRCSSQSGHNTVSWYQQALGQGPQFIFQYYREEENGRGNFPPRFSGLQFPNYSSELNVNALELDDSALYLCASSPARWTASNQPQHFGDGTRLSIL.

This chain joins TRBV2 and TRBJ1-2, with D hard to call. CDR3 size: 12 residues. Germline V gene data show CDR1 as SNHLY and CDR2 as FYNNEI. V was shortened by 7 bases and J by 8 bases, with 14 bases between the two germline ends. CDR3 loop: CASTLNTEGYTF. The CDR3 DNA reads TGTGCCAGCACACTAAATACGGAGGGCTACACCTTC.